The rows below give T cell receptor beta chains drawn from one sample of a study of blood T cell repertoires in COVID-19. This table comes from immunoSEQ multiplex PCR, and its TCRdb copy is limited to in-frame clones, with some not included. The table includes about 100,000 clones, about 75% detected once. The specimen sequenced was peripheral blood. Receptors were obtained from a man at least 80 years old with acute or convalescent COVID-19. CDR3s include the opening cysteine and the closing phenylalanine or tryptophan. A D gene is named only where the DNA matches it firmly. Expanded clones get a size class; other rows say once, few or many, or leave the size out.

size | D | length | J | V | CDR3 | DNA
. | . | 17 | TRBJ2-1 | TRBV4-1 | CASSSRGEGRRTAEQFF | TGCGCCAGCAGCTCCCGAGGTGAGGGGAGGAGAACGGCTGAGCAGTTCTTC
. | . | 11 | TRBJ1-1 | TRBV20-1 | CSVDGYTEAFF | TGCAGTGTAGACGGGTACACTGAAGCTTTCTTT
. | TRBD2 | 17 | TRBJ2-1 | TRBV4-3 | CASSQEYSSGSLDEQFF | TGCGCCAGCAGCCAAGAGTACTCTAGCGGGAGTTTAGATGAGCAGTTCTTC
. | TRBD2 | 16 | TRBJ2-1 | TRBV27 | CASSPSVGLAGGEQFF | TGTGCCAGCAGTCCGTCGGTAGGACTAGCGGGAGGTGAGCAGTTCTTC
. | TRBD2 | 16 | TRBJ2-2 | TRBV7-6 | CASSLLTSGSSGELFF | TGTGCCAGCAGCCTCCTGACTAGCGGGAGCAGCGGGGAGCTGTTTTTT
. | TRBD1 | 15 | TRBJ2-3 | TRBV7-9 | CASSSSDRMTDTQYF | TGTGCCAGCAGCTCGTCGGACAGGATGACAGATACGCAGTATTTT
few | TRBD1 | 15 | TRBJ1-5 | TRBV10-3 | CAISEVEGAEQPQHF | TGTGCCATCAGTGAAGTCGAGGGGGCGGAACAGCCCCAGCATTTT
. | TRBD1 | 14 | TRBJ1-2 | TRBV6-5 | CASSPPGGAYGYTF | TGTGCCAGCAGTCCACCAGGGGGCGCCTATGGCTACACCTTC
. | TRBD2 | 16 | TRBJ2-3 | TRBV24-1 | CATRDGLAGRSDTQYF | TGTGCCACCAGGGATGGGCTAGCGGGAAGGTCAGATACGCAGTATTTT
. | . | 13 | TRBJ2-7 | TRBV3-1/TRBV3-2 | CASSQDQGYEQYF | TGTGCCAGCAGCCAAGATCAGGGTTACGAGCAGTACTTC
. | TRBD2 | 16 | TRBJ2-2 | TRBV5-6 | CASKGLAGVGTGELFF | TGTGCCAGCAAGGGACTAGCGGGAGTAGGCACCGGGGAGCTGTTTTTT
. | . | 17 | TRBJ1-5 | TRBV4-2 | CASSQDLGGRGNQPQHF | TGTGCCAGCAGCCAAGATTTGGGGGGACGAGGCAATCAGCCCCAGCATTTT
. | . | 15 | TRBJ2-3 | TRBV5-1 | CASSLQGISTDTQYF | TGCGCCAGCAGCTTGCAGGGGATATCGACAGATACGCAGTATTTT
. | TRBD1 | 14 | TRBJ1-1 | TRBV6-2/TRBV6-3 | CASSTGQGAVEAFF | TGTGCCAGCAGTACAGGACAGGGGGCGGTTGAAGCTTTCTTT
few | TRBD1 | 17 | TRBJ2-7 | TRBV10-1 | CASSVSRGTGGPTEQYF | TGCGCCAGCAGTGTCTCGAGAGGGACAGGGGGCCCTACGGAGCAGTACTTC
. | TRBD1 | 14 | TRBJ1-6 | TRBV9 | CASSVTGGHSPLHF | TGTGCCAGCAGCGTGACAGGGGGTCACTCACCCCTCCACTTT
few | . | 13 | TRBJ2-5 | TRBV9 | CASSVMGAKTQYF | TGTGCCAGCAGCGTAATGGGGGCGAAGACCCAGTACTTC
. | TRBD2 | 16 | TRBJ2-3 | TRBV7-6 | CASSLGVAGRTDTQYF | TGTGCCAGCAGCTTAGGGGTAGCGGGACGCACAGATACGCAGTATTTT
. | . | 13 | TRBJ2-7 | TRBV24-1 | CATSDPLAGEQYF | TGTGCCACCAGTGATCCGCTGGCCGGGGAGCAGTACTTC
. | TRBD2 | 17 | TRBJ2-1 | TRBV5-4 | CASSLAGGRPSYNEQFF | TGTGCCAGCAGCTTGGCCGGCGGGAGGCCCTCCTACAATGAGCAGTTCTTC
. | TRBD2 | 16 | TRBJ2-5 | TRBV19 | CASSTLAGGPVETQYF | TGTGCCAGTAGTACACTAGCGGGAGGGCCGGTGGAGACCCAGTACTTC
. | TRBD2 | 15 | TRBJ2-7 | TRBV27 | CASSLFAGRAYEQYF | TGTGCCAGCAGTTTATTCGCGGGGAGGGCCTACGAGCAGTACTTC
few | TRBD1 | 15 | TRBJ2-7 | TRBV27 | CASSPGTGRASEQYF | TGTGCCAGCAGTCCTGGGACAGGACGAGCTAGCGAGCAGTACTTC
few | . | 15 | TRBJ2-1 | TRBV5-1 | CASSLKSGSTEEQFF | TGCGCCAGCAGCTTGAAATCGGGGTCAACGGAAGAGCAGTTCTTC
. | TRBD1 | 14 | TRBJ2-2 | TRBV9 | CASSRGQGTGELFF | TGTGCCAGCAGCCGCGGACAGGGGACCGGGGAGCTGTTTTTT
. | . | 14 | TRBJ2-7 | TRBV7-2 | CASSLSLKSYEQYF | TGTGCCAGCAGCTTAAGTCTAAAGTCCTACGAGCAGTACTTC
few | . | 15 | TRBJ1-3 | TRBV19 | CASSMERVSGNTIYF | TGTGCCAGTAGTATGGAGCGGGTCTCTGGAAACACCATATATTTT
. | . | 13 | TRBJ2-7 | TRBV6-2/TRBV6-3 | CASSPSTSYEQYF | TGTGCCAGCAGTCCCTCAACTTCCTACGAGCAGTACTTC